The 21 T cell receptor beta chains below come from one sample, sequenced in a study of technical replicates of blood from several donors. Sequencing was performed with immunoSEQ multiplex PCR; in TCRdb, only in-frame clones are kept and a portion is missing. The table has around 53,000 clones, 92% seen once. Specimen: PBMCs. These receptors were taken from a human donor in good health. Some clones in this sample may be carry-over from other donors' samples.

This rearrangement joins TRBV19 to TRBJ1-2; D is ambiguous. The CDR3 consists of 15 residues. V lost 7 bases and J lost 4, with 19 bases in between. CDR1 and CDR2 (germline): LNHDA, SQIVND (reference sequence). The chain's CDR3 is CASTLSGGSFYGYTF. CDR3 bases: TGTGCCAGTACCCTATCCGGAGGGTCGTTCTATGGCTACACCTTC.

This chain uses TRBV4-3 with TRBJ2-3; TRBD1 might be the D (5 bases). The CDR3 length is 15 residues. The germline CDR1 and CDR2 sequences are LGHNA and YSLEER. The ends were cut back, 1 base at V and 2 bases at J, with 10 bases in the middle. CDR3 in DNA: TGCGCCAGCAGCCAAGGGGGCCGGGTCACAGATACGCAGTATTTT. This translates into CASSQGGRVTDTQYF.

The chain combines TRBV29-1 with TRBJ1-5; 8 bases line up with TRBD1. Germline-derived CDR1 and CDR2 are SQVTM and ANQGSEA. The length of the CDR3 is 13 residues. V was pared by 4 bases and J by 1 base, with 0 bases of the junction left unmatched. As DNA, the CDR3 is TGCAGCGTTGGGACAGGGAGCAATCAGCCCCAGCATTTT. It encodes CSVGTGSNQPQHF.

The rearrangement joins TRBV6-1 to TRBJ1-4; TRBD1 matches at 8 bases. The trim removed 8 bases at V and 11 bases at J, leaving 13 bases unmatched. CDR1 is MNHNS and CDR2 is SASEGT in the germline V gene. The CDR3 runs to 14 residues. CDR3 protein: CASAQGALGDKLFF. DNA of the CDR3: TGTGCCAGCGCTCAGGGGGCGCTGGGAGATAAACTGTTTTTT.

The CDR3 bases are TGCGCCAGCAGCCAAGATCGGCGTAGGCGGGGGAGAGTGGCCGGGGAGCTGTTTTTT. Protein sequence: CASSQDRRRRGRVAGELFF. This chain links TRBV4-3 with TRBJ2-2; TRBD2 matches at 7 bases. The germline V gene has CDR1 LGHNA and CDR2 YSLEER. The trim removed 0 bases at V and 6 bases at J, leaving 16 bases unmatched. The CDR3 spans 19 residues.

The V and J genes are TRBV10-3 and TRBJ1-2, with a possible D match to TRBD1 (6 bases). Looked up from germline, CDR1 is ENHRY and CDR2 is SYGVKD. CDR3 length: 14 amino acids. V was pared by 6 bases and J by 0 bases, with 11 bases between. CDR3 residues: CAIRQGIANYGYTF. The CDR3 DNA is TGTGCCATCAGGCAGGGGATAGCTAACTATGGCTACACCTTC.

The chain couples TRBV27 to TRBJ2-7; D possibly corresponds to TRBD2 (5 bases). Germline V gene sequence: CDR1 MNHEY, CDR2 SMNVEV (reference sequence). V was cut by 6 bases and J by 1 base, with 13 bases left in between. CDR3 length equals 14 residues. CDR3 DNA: TGTGCCAGCAGCCCCGGCGGGCAATCCTACGAGCAGTACTTC. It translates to CASSPGGQSYEQYF.

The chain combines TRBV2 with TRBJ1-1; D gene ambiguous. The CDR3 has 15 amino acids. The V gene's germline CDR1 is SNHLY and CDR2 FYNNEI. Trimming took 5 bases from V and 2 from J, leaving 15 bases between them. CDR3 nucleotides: TGTGCCAGCAGTCGGGAATGGCAGGTAAACACTGAAGCTTTCTTT. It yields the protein CASSREWQVNTEAFF.

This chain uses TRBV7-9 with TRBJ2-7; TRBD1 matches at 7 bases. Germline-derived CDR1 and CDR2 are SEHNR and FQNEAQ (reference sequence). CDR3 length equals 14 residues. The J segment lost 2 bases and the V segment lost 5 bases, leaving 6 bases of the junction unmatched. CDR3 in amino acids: CASSGTVHPYEQYF. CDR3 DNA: TGTGCCAGCAGCGGGACAGTCCATCCCTACGAGCAGTACTTC.

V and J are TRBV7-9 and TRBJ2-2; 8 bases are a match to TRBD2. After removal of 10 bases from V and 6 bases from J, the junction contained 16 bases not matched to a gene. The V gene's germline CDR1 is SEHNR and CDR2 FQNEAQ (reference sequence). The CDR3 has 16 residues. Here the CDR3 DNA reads TGTGCCATACAACCAGACAGGCGGGGGGTATCCGGGGAGCTGTTTTTT. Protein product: CAIQPDRRGVSGELFF.

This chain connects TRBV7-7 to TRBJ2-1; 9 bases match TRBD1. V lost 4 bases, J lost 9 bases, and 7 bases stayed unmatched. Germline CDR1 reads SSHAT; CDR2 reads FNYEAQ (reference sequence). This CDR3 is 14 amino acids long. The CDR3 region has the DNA TGTGCCAGCAGCTCCGGGACAGGGCAGGCTGAGCAGTTCTTC. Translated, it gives CASSSGTGQAEQFF.

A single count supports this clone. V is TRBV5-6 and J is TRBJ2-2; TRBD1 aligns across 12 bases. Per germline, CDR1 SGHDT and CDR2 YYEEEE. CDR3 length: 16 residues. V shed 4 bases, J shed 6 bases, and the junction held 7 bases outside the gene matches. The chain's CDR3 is CASSIPGQGAPGELFF. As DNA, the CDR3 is TGTGCCAGCAGCATACCGGGACAGGGGGCCCCCGGGGAGCTGTTTTTT.

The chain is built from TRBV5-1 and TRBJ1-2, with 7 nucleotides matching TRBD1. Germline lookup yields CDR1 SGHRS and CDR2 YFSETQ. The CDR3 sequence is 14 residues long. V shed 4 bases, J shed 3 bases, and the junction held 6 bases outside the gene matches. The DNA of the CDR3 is TGCGCCAGCAGCCCGGCAGGGACAGACTATGGCTACACCTTC. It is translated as CASSPAGTDYGYTF.

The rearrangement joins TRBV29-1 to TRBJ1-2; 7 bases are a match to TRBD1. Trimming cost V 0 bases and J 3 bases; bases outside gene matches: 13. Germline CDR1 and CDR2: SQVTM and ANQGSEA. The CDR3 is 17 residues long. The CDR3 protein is CSVEDLTMLGTDYGYTF. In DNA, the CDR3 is TGCAGCGTTGAAGATCTAACAATGTTGGGGACAGACTATGGCTACACCTTC.

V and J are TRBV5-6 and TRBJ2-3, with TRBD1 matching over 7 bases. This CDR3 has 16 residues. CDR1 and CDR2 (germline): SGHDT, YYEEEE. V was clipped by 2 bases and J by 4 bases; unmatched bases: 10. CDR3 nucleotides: TGTGCCAGCAGCTTCGAGGGGGCTAAGGGGTCAGATACGCAGTATTTT. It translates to CASSFEGAKGSDTQYF. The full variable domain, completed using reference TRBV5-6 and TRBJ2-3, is DAGVTQSPTHLIKTRGQQVTLRCSPKSGHDTVSWYQQALGQGPQFIFQYYEEEERQRGNFPDRFSGHQFPNYSSELNVNALLLGDSALYLCASSFEGAKGSDTQYFGPGTRLTVL.

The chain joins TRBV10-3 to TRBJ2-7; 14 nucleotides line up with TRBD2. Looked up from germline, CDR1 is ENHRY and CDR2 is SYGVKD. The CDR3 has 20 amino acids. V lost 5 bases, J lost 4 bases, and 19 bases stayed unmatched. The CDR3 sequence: CAISPLFSGTSGGDSYEQYF. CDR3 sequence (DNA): TGTGCCATCAGTCCTCTCTTTTCAGGGACTAGCGGGGGTGACTCATACGAGCAGTACTTC.

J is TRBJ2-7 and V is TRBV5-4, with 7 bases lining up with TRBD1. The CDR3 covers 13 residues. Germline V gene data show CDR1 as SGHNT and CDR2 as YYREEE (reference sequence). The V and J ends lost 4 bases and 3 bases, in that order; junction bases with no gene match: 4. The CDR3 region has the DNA TGTGCCAGCAGCGGGGACAGTAGCTACGAGCAGTACTTC. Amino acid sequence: CASSGDSSYEQYF.

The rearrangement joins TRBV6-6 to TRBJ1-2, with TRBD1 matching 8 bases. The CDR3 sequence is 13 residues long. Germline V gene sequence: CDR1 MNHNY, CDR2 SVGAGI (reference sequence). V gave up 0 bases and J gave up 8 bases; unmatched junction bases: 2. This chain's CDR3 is CASSYSTGVGYTF. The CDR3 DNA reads TGTGCCAGCAGTTACTCGACAGGGGTGGGCTACACCTTC.

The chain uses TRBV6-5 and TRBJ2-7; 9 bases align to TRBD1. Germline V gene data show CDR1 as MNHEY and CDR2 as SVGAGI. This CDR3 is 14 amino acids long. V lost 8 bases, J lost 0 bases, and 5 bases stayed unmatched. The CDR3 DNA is TGTGCCAGCCGACGGGGACAGGGCTCCTACGAGCAGTACTTC. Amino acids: CASRRGQGSYEQYF.

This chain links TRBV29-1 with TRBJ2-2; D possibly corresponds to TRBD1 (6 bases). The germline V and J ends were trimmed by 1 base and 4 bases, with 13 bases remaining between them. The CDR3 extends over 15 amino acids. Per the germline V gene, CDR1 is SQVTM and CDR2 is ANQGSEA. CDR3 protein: CSVEGGTGRTGELFF. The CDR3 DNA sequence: TGCAGCGTTGAAGGGGGAACAGGGCGCACCGGGGAGCTGTTTTTT.

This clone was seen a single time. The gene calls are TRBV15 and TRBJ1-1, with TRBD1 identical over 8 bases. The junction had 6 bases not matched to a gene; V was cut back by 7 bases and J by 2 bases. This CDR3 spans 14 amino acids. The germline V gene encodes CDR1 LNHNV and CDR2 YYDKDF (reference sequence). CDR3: CATNIDRGNTEAFF. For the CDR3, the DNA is TGTGCCACCAACATCGACAGGGGAAACACTGAAGCTTTCTTT.